The rows below give T cell receptor beta chains drawn from one sample of a study of siplizumab effects on memory and regulatory T cells. The data were produced by immunoSEQ multiplex PCR, yet TCRdb's version contains in-frame clones alone and is incomplete. The sample has 95,000 to 100,000 clones; about 93% are singletons. Sample: non-Treg CD4+ T cells sorted from blood. The receptors were gathered from a human donor in good health. The CDR3 runs from the conserved cysteine through the conserved F or W. Fields, in order: D gene, V gene, J gene, clone size, CDR3 protein, CDR3 DNA. D genes are given only for firm matches. Clone size is not always given. Where it is, it says once, few, many or a class for expanded clones.

D: .
V: TRBV7-9
J: TRBJ1-4
size: .
CDR3: CASSSKVRENEKLFF
DNA: TGTGCCAGCAGCTCAAAGGTTCGGGAAAATGAAAAACTGTTTTTT

D: .
V: TRBV6-1
J: TRBJ2-3
size: .
CDR3: CASSEALRGPPQYF
DNA: TGTGCCAGCAGTGAAGCACTAAGGGGCCCGCCGCAGTATTTT

D: .
V: TRBV21-1
J: TRBJ1-5
size: .
CDR3: CASSKPPRNQPQHF
DNA: TGTGCCAGCAGCAAGCCGCCAAGAAATCAGCCCCAGCATTTT

D: .
V: TRBV7-3
J: TRBJ2-5
size: .
CDR3: CASSLGAGETQYF
DNA: TGTGCCAGCAGCCTCGGAGCAGGAGAGACCCAGTACTTC

D: TRBD2
V: TRBV7-2
J: TRBJ2-3
size: .
CDR3: CASRVAGGYTDTQYF
DNA: TGTGCCAGCAGAGTAGCGGGAGGGTACACAGATACGCAGTATTTT

D: TRBD1
V: TRBV30
J: TRBJ2-1
size: .
CDR3: CAAGQVSYNEQFF
DNA: TGTGCCGCCGGACAGGTCTCCTACAATGAGCAGTTCTTC

D: .
V: TRBV7-9
J: TRBJ1-3
size: .
CDR3: CASSSGHNSGNTIYF
DNA: TGTGCCAGCAGCTCGGGACACAACTCTGGAAACACCATATATTTT

D: .
V: TRBV18
J: TRBJ1-1
size: .
CDR3: CASSVQNTEAFF
DNA: TGTGCCAGCTCGGTTCAGAACACTGAAGCTTTCTTT

D: .
V: TRBV2
J: TRBJ1-2
size: .
CDR3: CASSERTYGYTF
DNA: TGTGCCAGCAGTGAACGGACCTATGGCTACACCTTC

D: TRBD1
V: TRBV27
J: TRBJ1-1
size: .
CDR3: CASRGYGRAPGGAYTEAFF
DNA: TGTGCCAGCAGGGGTTACGGAAGAGCCCCAGGGGGCGCCTACACTGAAGCTTTCTTT

D: .
V: TRBV14
J: TRBJ2-7
size: .
CDR3: CASSQVGRNYEQYF
DNA: TGTGCCAGCAGCCAAGTAGGGCGGAACTACGAGCAGTACTTC

D: .
V: TRBV19
J: TRBJ2-2
size: .
CDR3: CASSIVGRTGELFF
DNA: TGTGCCAGTAGTATAGTGGGGCGTACCGGGGAGCTGTTTTTT

D: .
V: TRBV5-1
J: TRBJ2-3
size: .
CDR3: CASSLAISQDTQYF
DNA: TGCGCCAGCAGCTTGGCCATCTCTCAAGATACGCAGTATTTT

D: .
V: TRBV7-9
J: TRBJ2-2
size: .
CDR3: CASTSGPSNTGELFF
DNA: TGTGCCAGCACCAGCGGACCCAGTAACACCGGGGAGCTGTTTTTT

D: .
V: TRBV28
J: TRBJ1-2
size: .
CDR3: CASSPVSAVVGYTF
DNA: TGTGCCAGCAGCCCCGTAAGTGCGGTCGTTGGCTACACCTTC

D: .
V: TRBV12-5
J: TRBJ2-1
size: .
CDR3: CASGREPQFF
DNA: TGTGCTAGTGGCAGGGAGCCCCAGTTCTTC

D: .
V: TRBV5-4
J: TRBJ1-2
size: .
CDR3: CASSLVQDYGYTF
DNA: TGTGCCAGCAGCTTGGTACAAGACTATGGCTACACCTTC

D: TRBD2
V: TRBV7-8
J: TRBJ2-5
size: once
CDR3: CASSPFSGSVETQYF
DNA: TGTGCCAGCAGCCCATTTAGCGGGAGCGTAGAGACCCAGTACTTC

D: .
V: TRBV11-2
J: TRBJ1-5
size: .
CDR3: CASSLGLYSNQPQHF
DNA: TGTGCCAGCAGCTTAGGTCTTTATAGCAATCAGCCCCAGCATTTT

D: TRBD2
V: TRBV7-2
J: TRBJ2-5
size: .
CDR3: CASSSLRTSGSRETQYF
DNA: TGTGCCAGCAGCTCTCTCAGGACTAGCGGGAGCAGGGAGACCCAGTACTTC

D: .
V: TRBV13
J: TRBJ2-1
size: .
CDR3: CASSTARIFYNEQFF
DNA: TGTGCCAGCAGCACAGCTAGGATCTTCTACAATGAGCAGTTCTTC

D: TRBD1
V: TRBV7-9
J: TRBJ1-2
size: few
CDR3: CASSGGQGAYGYTF
DNA: TGTGCCAGCAGCGGAGGACAGGGGGCTTATGGCTACACCTTC

D: .
V: TRBV10-3
J: TRBJ1-5
size: .
CDR3: CAISDRTSNQPQHF
DNA: TGTGCCATCAGTGACAGGACTAGCAATCAGCCCCAGCATTTT

D: .
V: TRBV15
J: TRBJ2-7
size: .
CDR3: CATSRVDRSYEQYF
DNA: TGTGCCACCAGCAGAGTGGACCGCTCCTACGAGCAGTACTTC

D: .
V: TRBV7-9
J: TRBJ1-2
size: few
CDR3: CASSPLGNPYGYTF
DNA: TGTGCCAGCAGCCCTCTAGGGAACCCCTATGGCTACACCTTC

D: .
V: TRBV6-5
J: TRBJ2-7
size: .
CDR3: CASSYSGRDAHEQYF
DNA: TGTGCCAGCAGTTACTCGGGCAGGGATGCCCACGAGCAGTACTTC

D: .
V: TRBV5-1
J: TRBJ2-5
size: .
CDR3: CASSLGHIQETQYF
DNA: TGCGCCAGCAGCTTGGGGCATATCCAAGAGACCCAGTACTTC

D: .
V: TRBV11-1
J: TRBJ2-4
size: .
CDR3: CASSLTTRKKNIQYF
DNA: TGTGCCAGCAGCCTCACGACAAGAAAAAAAAACATTCAGTACTTC

D: TRBD2
V: TRBV5-6
J: TRBJ2-5
size: .
CDR3: CASSPGGAGIETQYF
DNA: TGTGCCAGCAGCCCGGGGGGAGCGGGAATTGAGACCCAGTACTTC

D: .
V: TRBV5-1
J: TRBJ2-3
size: .
CDR3: CASSLGTLPPQNTQYF
DNA: TGCGCCAGCAGCTTGGGGACGTTACCCCCTCAGAATACGCAGTATTTT

D: TRBD2
V: TRBV6-1
J: TRBJ2-1
size: .
CDR3: CASRPTSGSGEQFF
DNA: TGTGCCAGCAGACCGACTAGCGGGAGTGGTGAGCAGTTCTTC

D: TRBD1
V: TRBV18
J: TRBJ1-2
size: .
CDR3: CASSPITGQTNYGYTF
DNA: TGTGCCAGCTCACCCATAACGGGACAGACTAACTATGGCTACACCTTC

D: .
V: TRBV7-2
J: TRBJ2-7
size: once
CDR3: CASSLYTHEQYF
DNA: TGTGCCAGCAGCTTATACACCCACGAGCAGTACTTC

D: .
V: TRBV28
J: TRBJ2-7
size: .
CDR3: CASSYTGWRGYEQYF
DNA: TGTGCCAGCAGTTACACCGGATGGCGGGGCTACGAGCAGTACTTC

D: .
V: TRBV6-5
J: TRBJ2-5
size: once
CDR3: CASSYSKGLETQYF
DNA: TGTGCCAGCAGTTACTCGAAGGGGTTAGAGACCCAGTACTTC

D: .
V: TRBV5-1
J: TRBJ2-2
size: .
CDR3: CASSLDGTTTGELFF
DNA: TGCGCCAGCAGCTTGGACGGGACAACAACCGGAGAGCTGTTTTTT

D: .
V: TRBV6-1
J: TRBJ1-5
size: .
CDR3: CASAKTRTEPQHF
DNA: TGTGCCAGCGCCAAAACACGGACGGAGCCCCAGCATTTT

D: .
V: TRBV10-1
J: TRBJ2-3
size: .
CDR3: CARTSAMSPDTDTQYF
DNA: TGCGCCAGGACCTCTGCAATGAGTCCCGACACAGATACGCAGTATTTT

D: .
V: TRBV6-5
J: TRBJ2-7
size: .
CDR3: CASSYSRPLPYEQYF
DNA: TGTGCCAGCAGTTACTCGAGGCCCCTCCCCTACGAGCAGTACTTC

D: .
V: TRBV6-5
J: TRBJ2-5
size: .
CDR3: CASSLGETQYF
DNA: TGTGCCAGCAGTTTGGGGGAGACCCAGTACTTC

D: .
V: TRBV19
J: TRBJ2-1
size: .
CDR3: CASSILGDNEQFF
DNA: TGTGCCAGTAGTATTCTTGGAGACAATGAGCAGTTCTTC

D: .
V: TRBV6-1
J: TRBJ2-5
size: .
CDR3: CASSATLSQETQYF
DNA: TGTGCCAGCAGTGCGACACTCTCCCAAGAGACCCAGTACTTC

D: .
V: TRBV19
J: TRBJ2-7
size: .
CDR3: CASSPSQVGAYEQYF
DNA: TGTGCCAGTAGTCCTAGCCAGGTAGGCGCCTACGAGCAGTACTTC

D: .
V: TRBV4-1
J: TRBJ2-3
size: .
CDR3: CASSQDLSASLGGSEDTQYF
DNA: TGCGCCAGCAGCCAAGATCTCAGCGCGAGTTTGGGGGGATCCGAAGATACGCAGTATTTT

D: .
V: TRBV19
J: TRBJ1-5
size: .
CDR3: CASTPNSNQPQHF
DNA: TGTGCCAGTACGCCGAATAGCAATCAGCCCCAGCATTTT